This TCR beta chain was recorded in a study of blood T cell repertoires in COVID-19. The CDR3 consists of 16 residues. The V segment lost 1 base and the J segment 0 bases; nucleotides outside the gene matches: 5. The germline gives CDR1 SEHNR, CDR2 FQNEAQ (reference sequence). In the original processing: From reference gene primer amplification, estimates of nucleated cell counts were derived. Method: immunoSEQ multiplex PCR; TCRdb's copy keeps in-frame clones and lacks some. The DNA was the basis for D and trimming; V, J and clone size are from that table. There are around 200,000 clones in the sample; more than 75% occur only once, and approximately 5% lies in the top ten.

This TCR derives from a woman over 75 with acute or convalescent COVID-19. Material: peripheral blood. V and J are TRBV7-9 and TRBJ1-1; 7 positions agree with TRBD1. The CDR3 loop is CASSLEPGQMNTEAFF. The CDR3 DNA reads TGTGCCAGCAGCTTAGAGCCGGGACAGATGAACACTGAAGCTTTCTTT. The full variable domain, with the rest looked up from reference TRBV7-9 and TRBJ1-1, is DTGVSQNPRHKITKRGQNVTFRCDPISEHNRLYWYRQTLGQGPEFLTYFQNEAQLEKSRLLSDRFSAERPKGSFSTLEIQRTEQGDSAMYLCASSLEPGQMNTEAFFGQGTRLTVV.